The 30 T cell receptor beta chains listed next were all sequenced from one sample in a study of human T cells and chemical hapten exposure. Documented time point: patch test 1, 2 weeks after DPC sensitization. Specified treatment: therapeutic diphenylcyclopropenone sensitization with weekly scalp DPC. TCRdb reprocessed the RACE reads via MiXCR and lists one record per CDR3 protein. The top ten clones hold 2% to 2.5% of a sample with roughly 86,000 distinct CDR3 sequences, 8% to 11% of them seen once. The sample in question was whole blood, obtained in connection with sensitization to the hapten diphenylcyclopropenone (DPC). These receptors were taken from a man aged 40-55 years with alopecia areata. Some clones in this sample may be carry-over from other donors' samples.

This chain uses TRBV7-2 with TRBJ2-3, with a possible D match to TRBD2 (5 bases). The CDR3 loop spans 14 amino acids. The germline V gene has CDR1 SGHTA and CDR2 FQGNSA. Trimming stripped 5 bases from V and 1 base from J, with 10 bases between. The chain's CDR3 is CASSPFSGTDTQYF. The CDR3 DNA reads TGTGCCAGCAGCCCGTTTAGCGGCACAGATACGCAGTATTTT. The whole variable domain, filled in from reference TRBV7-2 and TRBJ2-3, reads GAGVSQSPSNKVTEKGKDVELRCDPISGHTALYWYRQSLGQGLEFLIYFQGNSAPDKSGLPSDRFSAERTGGSVSTLTIQRTQQEDSAVYLCASSPFSGTDTQYFGPGTRLTVL.

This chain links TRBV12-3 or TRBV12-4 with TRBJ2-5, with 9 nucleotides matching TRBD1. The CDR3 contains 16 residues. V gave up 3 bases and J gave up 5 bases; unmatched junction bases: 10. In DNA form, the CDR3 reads TGTGCCAGCAGTTTTTCAGAAGGGACAGGGACGGAGACCCAGTACTTC. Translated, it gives CASSFSEGTGTETQYF.

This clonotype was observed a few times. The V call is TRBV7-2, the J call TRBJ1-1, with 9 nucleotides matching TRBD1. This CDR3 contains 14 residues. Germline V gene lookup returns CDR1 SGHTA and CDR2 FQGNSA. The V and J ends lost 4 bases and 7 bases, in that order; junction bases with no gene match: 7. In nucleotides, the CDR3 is TGTGCCAGCAGCTCAGACGACAGGGGGAGTGAAGCTTTCTTT. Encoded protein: CASSSDDRGSEAFF.

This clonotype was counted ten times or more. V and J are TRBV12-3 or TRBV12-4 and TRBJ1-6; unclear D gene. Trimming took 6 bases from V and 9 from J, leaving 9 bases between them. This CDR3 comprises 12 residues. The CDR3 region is CASSIGLSPLHF. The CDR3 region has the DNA TGTGCCAGCAGCATTGGCCTTTCACCCCTCCACTTT.

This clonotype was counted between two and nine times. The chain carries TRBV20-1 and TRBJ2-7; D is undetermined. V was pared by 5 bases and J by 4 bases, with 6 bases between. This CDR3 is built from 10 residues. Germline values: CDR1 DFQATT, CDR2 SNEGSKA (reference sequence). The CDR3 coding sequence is TGCAGTGCTTGTAGGTACGAGCAGTACGTC. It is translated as CSACRYEQYV.

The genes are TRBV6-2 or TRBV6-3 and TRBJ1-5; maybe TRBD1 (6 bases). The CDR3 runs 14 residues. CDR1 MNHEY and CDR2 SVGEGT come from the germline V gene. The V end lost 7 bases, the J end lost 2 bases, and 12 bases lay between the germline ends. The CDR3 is CASTHAGGNQPQHF. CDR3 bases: TGTGCCAGCACCCACGCAGGGGGCAATCAGCCCCAGCATTTT.

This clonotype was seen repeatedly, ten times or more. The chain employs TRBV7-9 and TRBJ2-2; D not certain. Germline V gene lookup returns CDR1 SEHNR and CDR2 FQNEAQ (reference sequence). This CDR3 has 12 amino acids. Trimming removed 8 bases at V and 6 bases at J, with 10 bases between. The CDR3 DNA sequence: TGTGCCAGCTATGGATCGGCCGGGGAGCTGTTTTTT. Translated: CASYGSAGELFF.

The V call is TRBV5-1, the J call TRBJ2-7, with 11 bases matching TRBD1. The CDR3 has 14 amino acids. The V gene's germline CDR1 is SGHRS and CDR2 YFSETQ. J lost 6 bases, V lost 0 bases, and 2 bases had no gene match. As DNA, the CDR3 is TGCGCCAGCAGCTTGGGGGACAGGGGGAGCGAGCAGTACTTC. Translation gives CASSLGDRGSEQYF.

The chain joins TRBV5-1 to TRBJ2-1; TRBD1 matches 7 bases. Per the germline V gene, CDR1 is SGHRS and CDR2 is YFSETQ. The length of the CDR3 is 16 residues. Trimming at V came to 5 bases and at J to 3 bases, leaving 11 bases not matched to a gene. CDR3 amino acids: CASRRRQGEGYNEQFF. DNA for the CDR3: TGCGCCAGCAGGAGGAGACAGGGTGAGGGCTACAATGAGCAGTTCTTC.

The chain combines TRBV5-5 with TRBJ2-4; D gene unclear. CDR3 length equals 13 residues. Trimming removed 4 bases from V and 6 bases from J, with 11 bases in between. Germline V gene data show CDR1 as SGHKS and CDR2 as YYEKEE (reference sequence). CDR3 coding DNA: TGTGCCAGCAGCGCACCGACCTTAAACATTCAGTACTTC. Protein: CASSAPTLNIQYF. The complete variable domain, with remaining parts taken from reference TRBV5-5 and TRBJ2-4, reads DAGVTQSPTHLIKTRGQQVTLRCSPISGHKSVSWYQQVLGQGPQFIFQYYEKEERGRGNFPDRFSARQFPNYSSELNVNALLLGDSALYLCASSAPTLNIQYFGAGTRLSVL.

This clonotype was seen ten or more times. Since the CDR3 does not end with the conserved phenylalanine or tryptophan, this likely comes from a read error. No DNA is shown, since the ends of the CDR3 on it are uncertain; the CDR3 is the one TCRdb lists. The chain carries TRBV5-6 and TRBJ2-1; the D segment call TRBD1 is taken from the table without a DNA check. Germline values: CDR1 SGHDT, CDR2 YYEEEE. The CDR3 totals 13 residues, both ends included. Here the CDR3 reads CASSSNPGQGLAY.

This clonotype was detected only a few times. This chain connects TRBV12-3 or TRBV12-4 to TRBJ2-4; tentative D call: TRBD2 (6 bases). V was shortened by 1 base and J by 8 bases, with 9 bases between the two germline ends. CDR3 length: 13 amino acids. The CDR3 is CASSLVTGDIQYF. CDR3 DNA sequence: TGTGCCAGCAGTTTAGTAACGGGGGACATTCAGTACTTC.

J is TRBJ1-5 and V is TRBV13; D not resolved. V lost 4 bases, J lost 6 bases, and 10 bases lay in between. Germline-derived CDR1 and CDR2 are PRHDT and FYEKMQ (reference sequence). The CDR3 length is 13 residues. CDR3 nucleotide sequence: TGTGCCAGCAGCTCCCGGGAAAGTCAGCCCCAGCATTTT. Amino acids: CASSSRESQPQHF.

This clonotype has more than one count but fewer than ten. The CDR3 protein is CASSPEAGPDTQYF. The CDR3 DNA is TGTGCCAGCTCACCAGAGGCAGGGCCAGATACGCAGTATTTT. The J gene is TRBJ2-3, the V gene TRBV18; possible D gene TRBD1, 5 bases. Germline CDR1 and CDR2: KGHSH and LQKENI. Trimming took off 2 bases at V and 4 bases at J, with 10 bases between the two ends. CDR3 length: 14 amino acids.

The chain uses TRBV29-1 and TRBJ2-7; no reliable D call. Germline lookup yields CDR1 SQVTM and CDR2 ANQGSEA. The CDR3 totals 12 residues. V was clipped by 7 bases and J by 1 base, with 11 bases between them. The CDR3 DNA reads TGCAGCGCTCTCCGGTCGTCCTACGAGCAGTACGTC. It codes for CSALRSSYEQYV.

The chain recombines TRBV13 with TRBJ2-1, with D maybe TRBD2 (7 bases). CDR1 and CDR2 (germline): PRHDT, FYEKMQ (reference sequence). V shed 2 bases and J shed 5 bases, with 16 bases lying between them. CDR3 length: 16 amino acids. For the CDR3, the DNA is TGTGCCAGCAGCTTATTGGGGGGGCTAACCGACAATGAGCAGTTCTTC. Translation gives CASSLLGGLTDNEQFF.

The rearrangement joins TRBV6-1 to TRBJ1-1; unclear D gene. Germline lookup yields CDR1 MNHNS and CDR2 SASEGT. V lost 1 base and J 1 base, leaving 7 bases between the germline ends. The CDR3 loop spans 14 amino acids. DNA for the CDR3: TGTGCCAGCAGTGAAGTTGCGGGGAACACTGAAGCTTTCTTT. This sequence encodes CASSEVAGNTEAFF.

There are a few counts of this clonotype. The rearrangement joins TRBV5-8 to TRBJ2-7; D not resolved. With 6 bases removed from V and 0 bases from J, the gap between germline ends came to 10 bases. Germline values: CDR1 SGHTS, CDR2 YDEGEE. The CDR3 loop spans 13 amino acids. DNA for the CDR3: TGTGCCAGCAACAACGGCTTCTCCTACGAGCAGTACTTC. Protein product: CASNNGFSYEQYF.

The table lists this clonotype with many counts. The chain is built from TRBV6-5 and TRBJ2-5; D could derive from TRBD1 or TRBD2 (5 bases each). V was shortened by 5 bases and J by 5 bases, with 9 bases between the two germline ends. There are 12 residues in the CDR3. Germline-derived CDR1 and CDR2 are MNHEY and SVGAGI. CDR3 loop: CASSQGPETQYF. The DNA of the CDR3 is TGTGCCAGCAGTCAGGGACCGGAGACCCAGTACTTC.

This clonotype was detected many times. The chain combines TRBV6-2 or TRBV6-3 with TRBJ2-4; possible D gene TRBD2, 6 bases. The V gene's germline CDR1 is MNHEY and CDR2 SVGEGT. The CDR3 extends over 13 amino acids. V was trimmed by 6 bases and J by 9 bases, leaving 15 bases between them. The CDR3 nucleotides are TGTGCCAGCAGACCCGGGACCGGGAGCATTCAGTACTTC. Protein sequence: CASRPGTGSIQYF.

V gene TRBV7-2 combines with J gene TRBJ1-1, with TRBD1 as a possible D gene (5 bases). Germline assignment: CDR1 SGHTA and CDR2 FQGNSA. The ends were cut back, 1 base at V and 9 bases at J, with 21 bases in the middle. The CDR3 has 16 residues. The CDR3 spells CASSLGQGHSVGKAFF. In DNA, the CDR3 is TGTGCCAGCAGCTTAGGGCAGGGCCACTCAGTGGGTAAAGCTTTCTTT.

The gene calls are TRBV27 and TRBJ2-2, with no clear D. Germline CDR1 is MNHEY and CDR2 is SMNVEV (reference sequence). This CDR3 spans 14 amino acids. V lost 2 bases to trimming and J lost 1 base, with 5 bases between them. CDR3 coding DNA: TGTGCCAGCAGTTTAAGACAGAACACCGGGGAGCTGTTTTTT. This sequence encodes CASSLRQNTGELFF.

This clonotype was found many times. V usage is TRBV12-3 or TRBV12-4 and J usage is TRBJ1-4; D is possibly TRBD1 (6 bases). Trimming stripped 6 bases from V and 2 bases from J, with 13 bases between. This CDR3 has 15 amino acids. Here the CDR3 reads CASRQTGRTNEKLFF. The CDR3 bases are TGTGCCAGCAGGCAAACAGGGCGTACTAATGAAAAACTGTTTTTT.

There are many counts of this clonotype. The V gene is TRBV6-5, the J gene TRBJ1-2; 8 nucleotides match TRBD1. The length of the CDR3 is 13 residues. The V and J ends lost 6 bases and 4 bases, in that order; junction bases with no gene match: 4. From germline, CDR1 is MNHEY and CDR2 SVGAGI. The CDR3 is CASSRDRLYGYTF. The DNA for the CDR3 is TGTGCCAGCAGCAGGGACAGGCTCTATGGCTACACCTTC.

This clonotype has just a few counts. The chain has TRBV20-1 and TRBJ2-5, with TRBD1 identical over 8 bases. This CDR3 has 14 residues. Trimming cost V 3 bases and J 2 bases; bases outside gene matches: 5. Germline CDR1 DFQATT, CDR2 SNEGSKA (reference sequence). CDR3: CSARPGTGQETQYF. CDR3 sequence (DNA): TGCAGTGCTAGGCCAGGGACAGGTCAAGAGACCCAGTACTTC.

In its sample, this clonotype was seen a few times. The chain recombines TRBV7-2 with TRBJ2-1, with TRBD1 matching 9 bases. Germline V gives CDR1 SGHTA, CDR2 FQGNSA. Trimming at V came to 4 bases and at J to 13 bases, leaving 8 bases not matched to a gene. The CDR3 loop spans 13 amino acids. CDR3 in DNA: TGTGCCAGCAGCTCCCGGGACAGGGATGGACAGTTCTTC. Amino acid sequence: CASSSRDRDGQFF.

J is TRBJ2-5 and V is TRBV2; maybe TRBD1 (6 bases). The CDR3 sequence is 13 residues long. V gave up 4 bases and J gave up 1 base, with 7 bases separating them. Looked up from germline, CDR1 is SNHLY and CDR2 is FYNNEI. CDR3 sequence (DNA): TGTGCCAGCAGTGTACAGGGCCAAGAGACCCAGTACTTC. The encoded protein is CASSVQGQETQYF.

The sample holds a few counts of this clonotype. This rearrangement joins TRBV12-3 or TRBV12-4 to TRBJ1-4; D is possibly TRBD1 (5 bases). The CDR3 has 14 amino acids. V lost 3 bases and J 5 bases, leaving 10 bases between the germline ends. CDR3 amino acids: CASSFQGANEKLFF. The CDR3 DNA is TGTGCCAGCAGTTTTCAGGGCGCGAATGAAAAACTGTTTTTT.

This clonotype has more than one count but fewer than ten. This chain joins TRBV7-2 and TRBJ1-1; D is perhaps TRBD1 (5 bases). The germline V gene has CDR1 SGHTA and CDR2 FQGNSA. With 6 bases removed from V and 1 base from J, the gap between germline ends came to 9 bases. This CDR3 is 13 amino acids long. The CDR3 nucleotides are TGTGCCAGCAGGCAACAGGAGAACACTGAAGCTTTCTTT. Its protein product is CASRQQENTEAFF.

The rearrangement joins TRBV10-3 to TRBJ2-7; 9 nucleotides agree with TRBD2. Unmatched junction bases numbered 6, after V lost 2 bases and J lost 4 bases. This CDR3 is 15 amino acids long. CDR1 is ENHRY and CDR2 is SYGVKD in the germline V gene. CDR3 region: CAISEVVAGVYEQYF. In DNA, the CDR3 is TGTGCCATCAGTGAGGTAGTAGCGGGGGTTTACGAGCAGTACTTC.